The 20 T cell receptor beta chains below come from one sample, sequenced in a study of PD-L1 blockade in urothelial cancer. Stated time point: pretreatment peripheral blood. Profiled with immunoSEQ multiplex PCR; TCRdb holds only in-frame clones, not every one. The data show around 100,000 clones, around 90% seen once. Sample: PBMCs, taken around atezolizumab (anti-PD-L1) treatment. The receptors were gathered from a man aged 55 to 69 with urothelial cancer.

The V call is TRBV29-1, the J call TRBJ1-1, with a tentative D call TRBD1 (6 bases). Germline loops: CDR1 SQVTM, CDR2 ANQGSEA. V shed 4 bases and J shed 4 bases, with 13 bases lying between them. The CDR3 totals 13 residues. The CDR3 spells CSVVRQGTTEAFF. The DNA of the CDR3 is TGCAGCGTTGTGCGGCAGGGGACCACTGAAGCTTTCTTT.

Points on this clone: This is likely a read error, given that the CDR3 carries no conserved phenylalanine or tryptophan at its end. The DNA is left out, because the CDR3 cannot be placed on it with certainty; the CDR3 is given as TCRdb lists it. This sequence joins TRBV6-1 and TRBJ2-7; the table's TRBD1 call for D was not verified on the DNA. CDR1 and CDR2 from the germline V gene are MNHNS and SASEGT. With termini counted, the CDR3 has 14 amino acids. The CDR3 loop is CASSEGGAGAPLGD.

V is TRBV7-9 and J is TRBJ1-4, with D tentatively TRBD1 (5 bases). V shed 5 bases and J shed 8 bases, with 12 bases lying between them. The CDR3 is made up of 13 amino acids. CDR1 SEHNR and CDR2 FQNEAQ come from the germline V gene (reference sequence). The CDR3 DNA reads as TGTGCCAGCAGCCTGGGGCCAGCCGAAAAACTGTTTTTT. Encoded protein: CASSLGPAEKLFF.

In its sample, this clone was seen a few times. The chain recombines TRBV5-1 with TRBJ2-7; 7 nucleotides match TRBD2. From germline, CDR1 is SGHRS and CDR2 YFSETQ. This CDR3 is built from 13 residues. The J segment lost 5 bases and the V segment lost 4 bases, leaving 6 bases of the junction unmatched. The CDR3 sequence is CASSGTSADEQYF. For the CDR3, the DNA is TGCGCCAGCAGCGGCACTAGCGCGGACGAGCAGTACTTC.

J is TRBJ1-5 and V is TRBV4-2; no clear D. Germline lookup yields CDR1 LGHNA and CDR2 YNFKEQ. Trimming stripped 0 bases from V and 2 bases from J, with 11 bases between. The CDR3 is 16 residues long. This CDR3 reads CASSQDSEVGNQPQHF. The CDR3 DNA is TGTGCCAGCAGCCAAGACTCGGAGGTAGGCAATCAGCCCCAGCATTTT.

The J gene is TRBJ2-2, the V gene TRBV6-5, with 8 bases lining up with TRBD1. Germline V gives CDR1 MNHEY, CDR2 SVGAGI. Unmatched junction bases numbered 6, after V lost 4 bases and J lost 5 bases. This CDR3 comprises 15 residues. The CDR3 bases are TGTGCCAGCAGTTCAGGGGGCGCTTGGACCGGGGAGCTGTTTTTT. Residues: CASSSGGAWTGELFF.

The chain links TRBV19 to TRBJ1-5; tentative D call: TRBD1 (5 bases). CDR3 length equals 15 residues. V gave up 4 bases and J gave up 3 bases, with 13 bases separating them. Germline assignment: CDR1 LNHDA and CDR2 SQIVND (reference sequence). The DNA for the CDR3 is TGTGCCAGTAGTAATACCGGGACTATCAATCAGCCCCAGCATTTT. Protein sequence: CASSNTGTINQPQHF.

This chain uses TRBV15 with TRBJ1-4; D might be TRBD1 (5 bases). CDR1 is LNHNV and CDR2 is YYDKDF in the germline V gene (reference sequence). The CDR3 is 16 amino acids. Deletions cut 1 base from V and 7 bases from J, with 16 bases between. Written as DNA, the CDR3 is TGTGCCACCAGCAGAGTGGCCGGAGGGGCCTTTGAAAAACTGTTTTTT. This translates into CATSRVAGGAFEKLFF.

The chain links TRBV5-1 to TRBJ2-5, with D unclear. V shed 0 bases and J shed 2 bases, with 8 bases lying between them. The CDR3 extends over 14 amino acids. Germline loops: CDR1 SGHRS, CDR2 YFSETQ. The CDR3 sequence: CASSLVWRQETQYF. DNA for the CDR3: TGCGCCAGCAGCTTGGTATGGCGGCAAGAGACCCAGTACTTC.

V is TRBV4-2 and J is TRBJ2-1; D ambiguous. Trimming took 2 bases from V and 7 from J, leaving 15 bases between them. CDR3 length: 15 residues. CDR1 LGHNA and CDR2 YNFKEQ come from the germline V gene. The CDR3 DNA sequence: TGTGCCAGCAGCCAACCCGGCGGAGCTACGAATGAGCAGTTCTTC. Translating it yields CASSQPGGATNEQFF.

This clone has a handful of counts. V gene TRBV27 combines with J gene TRBJ2-2; D uncertain. This CDR3 is 13 amino acids long. V dropped 3 bases and J dropped 3 bases, with 5 bases sitting between them. The germline V gene encodes CDR1 MNHEY and CDR2 SMNVEV (reference sequence). The CDR3 bases are TGTGCCAGCAGTTTCAGTGACACCGGGGAGCTGTTTTTT. Translating gives CASSFSDTGELFF.

This chain links TRBV10-3 with TRBJ1-3; D gene ambiguous. The CDR3 contains 13 residues. V lost 0 bases and J lost 8, with 8 bases in between. The germline CDR1 and CDR2 sequences are ENHRY and SYGVKD. For the CDR3, the DNA is TGTGCCATCAGTGAGTCGGAGGGTTACACCATATATTTT. It yields the protein CAISESEGYTIYF.

This sequence joins TRBV7-2 and TRBJ1-3, with TRBD1 as a possible D gene (6 bases). V lost 4 bases, J lost 4 bases, and 11 bases lay in between. This CDR3 contains 14 residues. Germline V gene lookup returns CDR1 SGHTA and CDR2 FQGNSA. The CDR3 sequence: CASSWTDAGNTIYF. The CDR3 DNA follows: TGTGCCAGCAGCTGGACAGACGCCGGAAACACCATATATTTT.

The chain couples TRBV7-8 to TRBJ2-5, with 9 bases matching TRBD2. The J segment lost 5 bases and the V segment lost 5 bases, leaving 15 bases of the junction unmatched. Germline lookup yields CDR1 SGHVS and CDR2 FQNEAQ. This CDR3 spans 17 amino acids. The CDR3 is CASSPRAGGSSRETQYF. Written as DNA, the CDR3 is TGTGCCAGCAGCCCCCGAGCGGGGGGATCTTCGAGGGAGACCCAGTACTTC.

The chain's CDR3 is CASSLARGSNYGYTF. DNA for the CDR3: TGCGCCAGCAGCTTGGCGCGGGGATCTAACTATGGCTACACCTTC. This chain uses TRBV5-1 with TRBJ1-2; unclear D gene. From germline, CDR1 is SGHRS and CDR2 YFSETQ. This CDR3 has 15 amino acids. Trimming removed 0 bases from V and 0 bases from J, with 9 bases in between.

This rearrangement joins TRBV5-1 to TRBJ2-1, with 8 bases identical to TRBD1. Germline CDR1 reads SGHRS; CDR2 reads YFSETQ. The CDR3 has 15 residues. The V gene end was trimmed by 3 bases and the J gene end by 6 bases; junction bases not matched to a gene: 8. The CDR3 loop reads CASSSVGQGANEQFF. The CDR3 DNA reads TGCGCCAGCAGCTCCGTAGGCCAGGGGGCCAATGAGCAGTTCTTC.

The rearrangement joins TRBV5-1 to TRBJ2-2; TRBD2 might be the D (5 bases). Per the germline V gene, CDR1 is SGHRS and CDR2 is YFSETQ. The ends were cut back, 7 bases at V and 1 base at J, with 11 bases in the middle. The CDR3 covers 14 residues. The chain's CDR3 is CASSGLWNTGELFF. CDR3 nucleotide sequence: TGCGCCAGCTCCGGACTTTGGAACACCGGGGAGCTGTTTTTT.

V gene TRBV7-2 combines with J gene TRBJ1-2, with D possibly TRBD1 on 5 matching bases. Germline CDR1 and CDR2: SGHTA and FQGNSA. Trimming stripped 5 bases from V and 4 bases from J, with 11 bases between. This CDR3 comprises 13 residues. CDR3 residues: CASSAGTSYGYTF. In DNA, the CDR3 is TGTGCCAGCAGCGCCGGGACTTCCTATGGCTACACCTTC. Full variable domain (rest looked up from reference TRBV7-2 and TRBJ1-2): GAGVSQSPSNKVTEKGKDVELRCDPISGHTALYWYRQSLGQGLEFLIYFQGNSAPDKSGLPSDRFSAERTGGSVSTLTIQRTQQEDSAVYLCASSAGTSYGYTFGSGTRLTVV.

This rearrangement joins TRBV7-3 to TRBJ2-5; D call uncertain. Deletions cut 1 base from V and 2 bases from J, with 11 bases between. CDR1 and CDR2 from the germline V gene are SGHTA and FQGTGA. This CDR3 contains 15 residues. The DNA for the CDR3 is TGTGCCAGCAGCTTAAACCCCCAGGAACAAGAGACCCAGTACTTC. Residues: CASSLNPQEQETQYF.

The chain has TRBV30 and TRBJ2-1; D is perhaps TRBD2 (5 bases). Germline loops: CDR1 GTSNPN, CDR2 SVGIG (reference sequence). This CDR3 spans 13 amino acids. V lost 1 base and J lost 3, with 7 bases in between. The DNA for the CDR3 is TGTGCCTGGAGTGGGGCGGGCTACAATGAGCAGTTCTTC. This sequence encodes CAWSGAGYNEQFF.